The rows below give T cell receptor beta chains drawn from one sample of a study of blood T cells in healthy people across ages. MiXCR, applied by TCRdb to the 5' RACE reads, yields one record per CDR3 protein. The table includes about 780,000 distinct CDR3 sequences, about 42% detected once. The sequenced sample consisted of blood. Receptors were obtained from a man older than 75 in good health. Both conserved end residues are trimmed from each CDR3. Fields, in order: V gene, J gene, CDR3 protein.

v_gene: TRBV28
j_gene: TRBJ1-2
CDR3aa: ASGDVYYGYT

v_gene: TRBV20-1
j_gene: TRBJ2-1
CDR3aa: SARREGLSSYNEQF

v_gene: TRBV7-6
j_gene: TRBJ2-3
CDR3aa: ASTSEGGTDAQY

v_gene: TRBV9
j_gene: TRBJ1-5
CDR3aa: ASSVCQPQH

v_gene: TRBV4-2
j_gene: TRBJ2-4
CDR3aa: ASSPQPGVWNIQY

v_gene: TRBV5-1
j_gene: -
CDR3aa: ASSSDGIDYEQY

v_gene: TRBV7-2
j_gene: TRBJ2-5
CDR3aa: ASSSGLAGYEQY

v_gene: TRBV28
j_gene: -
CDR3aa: ASSSPTAPSAETQY

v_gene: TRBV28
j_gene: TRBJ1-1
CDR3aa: ASRTRHTEAF

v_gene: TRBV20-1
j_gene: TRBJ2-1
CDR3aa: SARDRTGRISYNEQF

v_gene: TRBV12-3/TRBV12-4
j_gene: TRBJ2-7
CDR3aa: ASSLQDRGWYEQY

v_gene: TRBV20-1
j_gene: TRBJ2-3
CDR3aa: SARGGAWELDTDTQY

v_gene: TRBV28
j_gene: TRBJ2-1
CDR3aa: ASSLHPPASGKLNEQF

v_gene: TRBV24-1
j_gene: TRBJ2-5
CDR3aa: ATSDYEETQY

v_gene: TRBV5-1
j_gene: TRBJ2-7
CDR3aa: ASSTPEDGSYEQY

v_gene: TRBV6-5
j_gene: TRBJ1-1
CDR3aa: ASSRGQGTTEAF

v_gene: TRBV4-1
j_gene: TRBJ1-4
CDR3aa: ASSQDGLRKLF

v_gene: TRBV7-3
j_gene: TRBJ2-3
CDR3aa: ASSPSRGDTQY

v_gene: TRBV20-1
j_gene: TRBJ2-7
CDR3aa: SAQDYYEQY

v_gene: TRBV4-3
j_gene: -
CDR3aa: ASSRDSFYYNEQY